This T cell receptor (beta chain) is from a study of blood T cell repertoires in COVID-19. About the research overall: The origin of the acute and convalescent COVID-19 samples was the United States, Italy and Spain. PBMCs, B-cell-depleted T cells, or T cells provided the cDNA or gDNA that made up the material.

This CDR3 has 13 residues. V lost 0 bases and J 12 bases, leaving 13 bases between the germline ends. The germline V gene has CDR1 SGDLS and CDR2 YYNGEE. Per the authors' pipeline: Cell counts per sample came from amplifying reference gene primers. The data were produced by immunoSEQ multiplex PCR, yet TCRdb's version contains in-frame clones alone and is incomplete. V and J calls and clone size are those listed in that table; D and trimming were worked out from the DNA. The table includes some 260,000 clones, about 80% detected once. The receptor was derived from a woman of 80 years or more with acute or convalescent COVID-19. Sequencing was carried out using peripheral blood. This chain links TRBV9 with TRBJ2-1, with a possible D match to TRBD1 (6 bases). CDR3 loop: CASSVEEGGGQFF. The CDR3 DNA sequence: TGTGCCAGCAGCGTAGAGGAAGGGGGTGGGCAGTTCTTC.